Presented here are 8 T cell receptor beta chains from one specimen sequenced in a study of vaccination and CD4 T cells after COVID-19. Their antigens remain unidentified. Researchers used the Oncomine TCR Beta short-read assay to sequence DNA from cultured CD4+ T cells. TCRdb passed the PCR reads through MiXCR, listing each CDR3 protein once. The sample has nearly 15,000 distinct CDR3 sequences, roughly 74% seen once. Regarding treatment: roughly 11-day PBMC culture with coronavirus spike peptide pools or control peptides (ViraFEST assay). The specimen was CD4+ T cells from blood, cultured in vitro, collected after SARS-CoV-2 vaccination. The receptors derive from a human donor who received a COVID-19 vaccine.

V is TRBV6-1 and J is TRBJ2-3, with D maybe TRBD1 (7 bases). CDR3 length equals 15 residues. Deletions cut 8 bases from V and 8 bases from J, with 23 bases between. The germline V gene has CDR1 MNHNS and CDR2 SASEGT. DNA for the CDR3: TGTGCCAGCCATAACAGGGGACTCGTAAGGGGTACGCAGTATTTT. As protein: CASHNRGLVRGTQYF.

This clonotype was found once. The genes are TRBV11-3 and TRBJ2-5; tentatively, D is TRBD1 or TRBD2 (5 bases each). Germline CDR1 SGHNT, CDR2 YENEEA. The V end lost 1 base, the J end lost 2 bases, and 11 bases lay between the germline ends. The CDR3 loop spans 15 amino acids. CDR3: CASSLAGATQETQYF. In DNA form, the CDR3 reads TGTGCCAGCAGCTTAGCCGGGGCCACACAAGAGACCCAGTACTTC.

On this clonotype: The germline gene is not matched at one end of the junction; a read error may be the cause. The rearrangement uses TRBV10-3 and TRBJ1-4; D call uncertain. CDR3 length: 12 residues. CDR1 and CDR2 (germline): ENHRY, SYGVKD. CDR3 residues: CASSGPDEKLFF. CDR3 coding DNA: TGTGCCAGCAGTGGGCCGGATGAAAAACTGTTTTTT.

The rearrangement links TRBV6-1 to TRBJ1-6; D possibly corresponds to TRBD1 (5 bases). Germline V gene sequence: CDR1 MNHNS, CDR2 SASEGT. The CDR3 spans 14 residues. Trimming took 5 bases from V and 7 from J, leaving 12 bases between them. The DNA for the CDR3 is TGTGCCAGCAGTCAAACGACAGAAAATTCACCCCTCCACTTT. It codes for CASSQTTENSPLHF.

V gene TRBV15 combines with J gene TRBJ2-7; 7 nucleotides match TRBD1. V lost 3 bases and J lost 2; bases outside the gene matches: 7. From germline, CDR1 is LNHNV and CDR2 YYDKDF (reference sequence). The CDR3 spans 15 residues. The CDR3 sequence: CATSRHRQGPYEQYF. The CDR3 bases are TGTGCCACCAGCAGGCACCGACAGGGACCCTACGAGCAGTACTTC.

The chain's CDR3 is CASSLTGGGNNEQFF. The CDR3 DNA reads as TGTGCCAGCAGCTTAACGGGCGGGGGAAACAATGAGCAGTTCTTC. This chain connects TRBV11-2 to TRBJ2-1; 7 nucleotides agree with TRBD2. Germline-derived CDR1 and CDR2 are SGHAT and FQNNGV. The CDR3 totals 15 residues. J was trimmed by 5 bases and V by 2 bases; bases with no gene match: 6.

The chain couples TRBV7-9 to TRBJ2-1; 7 nucleotides agree with TRBD1. The V gene end was trimmed by 5 bases and the J gene end by 10 bases; junction bases not matched to a gene: 14. This CDR3 has 15 amino acids. Germline V CDR1 and CDR2: SEHNR, FQNEAQ (reference sequence). CDR3 nucleotide sequence: TGTGCCAGCAGCGGTCCCGGGACAGTTAATGAGGAGCAGTTCTTC. It codes for CASSGPGTVNEEQFF.

This clonotype has only a few counts. This chain joins TRBV7-7 and TRBJ2-7; 12 positions match TRBD2. This CDR3 contains 13 residues. The V segment lost 5 bases and the J segment 7 bases; nucleotides outside the gene matches: 3. The germline CDR1 and CDR2 sequences are SSHAT and FNYEAQ (reference sequence). CDR3 DNA: TGTGCCAGCAGCCGCGGACTAGCGGGGGAGCAGTACTTC. It specifies CASSRGLAGEQYF.